Listed below are T cell receptor beta chains from one sample, sequenced in a study of cytomegalovirus exposure and HLA in healthy donors. Generated by immunoSEQ multiplex PCR, the TCRdb table keeps only in-frame clones and is missing some. The sample includes more than 95,000 clones, roughly three quarters seen only once; the top ten take about 6%. Sequenced sample: PBMCs. The receptors were gathered from a male donor in good health and CMV-seronegative. The CDR3 runs from the conserved cysteine through the conserved F or W. D genes are given only for firm matches. Clone size appears in some rows only: once, few, many, or a class for an expanded clone.

TRBV10-3	TRBJ2-7	-	once	TGTGCCATCAGTGAGCCTAACGGGACAAAGCCTTTCCAACCGCCCACTAGAAAAACCTACGAGCAGTACTTC	CAISEPNGTKPFQPPTRKTYEQYF
TRBV6-6	TRBJ2-2	-	-	TGTGCCAGCGCGACAGACACCGGGGAGCTGTTTTTT	CASATDTGELFF
TRBV27	TRBJ2-1	TRBD2	-	TGTGCCAGCAGTTTATATCTGCGGGAGGACTACAATGAGCAGTTCTTC	CASSLYLREDYNEQFF
TRBV18	TRBJ2-3	TRBD1	-	TGTGCCAGCTCCCAAGGGACAGGCAGGACAGATACGCAGTATTTT	CASSQGTGRTDTQYF
TRBV7-6	TRBJ1-5	-	few	TGTGCCAGCAGCTTACCGAATCAGCCCCAGCATTTT	CASSLPNQPQHF
TRBV28	TRBJ1-2	-	-	TGTGCCAGCAGTACCCAGAAGGGAGGGGACTATGGCTACACCTTC	CASSTQKGGDYGYTF
TRBV7-9	TRBJ2-1	-	-	TGTGCCAGCAGCCTGGACCTCGGGCCGAAGCGCGGGGAGCAGTTCTTC	CASSLDLGPKRGEQFF
TRBV4-1	TRBJ2-3	-	-	TGCGCCAGCAGCCAAGAAGCTTGGAGCACAGATACGCAGTATTTT	CASSQEAWSTDTQYF
TRBV5-1	TRBJ1-1	-	few	TGCGCCAGCAGCTTGGTAGGCGGAGGGGGGGCGACTGAAGCTTTCTTT	CASSLVGGGGATEAFF
TRBV28	TRBJ1-1	-	-	TGTGCCAGCAAGATGGCCCTCCCAACTGAAGCTTTCTTT	CASKMALPTEAFF
TRBV4-1	TRBJ2-2	-	-	TGCGCCAGCAGCCAAGATTTTGGGGCCACCGGGGAGCTGTTTTTT	CASSQDFGATGELFF
TRBV9	TRBJ2-1	TRBD2	once	TGTGCCAGCAGCGTATCTGGGCTAGCGGGAGTTGGTGAGCAGTTCTTC	CASSVSGLAGVGEQFF
TRBV29-1	TRBJ2-7	TRBD1	-	TGCAGCGCAGCCGGGACAGGGGATTACTACGAGCAGTACTTC	CSAAGTGDYYEQYF
TRBV7-9	TRBJ1-1	-	-	TGTGCCAGCAGCCAAGGGTCGGGGTACACTGAAGCTTTCTTT	CASSQGSGYTEAFF
TRBV6-5	TRBJ2-3	-	-	TGTGCCAGCAGTTACTCCCCTAGCACAGATACGCAGTATTTT	CASSYSPSTDTQYF
TRBV11-3	TRBJ2-3	TRBD2	-	TGTGCCAGCAGCCTGGGGCTTAGCGGGAGGCACCCAGTTACGCAGTATTGGCCGTATTTT	CASSLGLSGRHPVTQYWPYF
TRBV19	TRBJ2-1	-	many	TGTGCCAGTAGTATGTCTCTTTACAATGAGCAGTTCTTC	CASSMSLYNEQFF
TRBV9	TRBJ2-7	-	-	TGTGCCAGCAGCGTAGTGGCAGGGGCTGGCGAGCAGTACTTC	CASSVVAGAGEQYF
TRBV11-3	TRBJ2-7	-	-	TGTGCCAGCAGCTTGAGAGGACTCCCGTACGAGCAGTACTTC	CASSLRGLPYEQYF
TRBV30	TRBJ2-7	TRBD2	-	TGTGCCTGGAGGGGGACTAGCGGGAGGACCTCCTACGAGCAGTACTTC	CAWRGTSGRTSYEQYF
TRBV5-1	TRBJ2-5	-	once	TGCGCCAGCAGCCTGCGGGGAGGAGAGACCCAGTACTTC	CASSLRGGETQYF
TRBV30	TRBJ1-2	-	-	TGTGCCTGGCGATCACAGGGCCTAAACTATGGCTACACCTTC	CAWRSQGLNYGYTF
TRBV18	TRBJ1-5	-	-	TGTGCCAGCTCACCAGGGTCGGGCACGGGATATAGCAATCAGCCCCAGCATTTT	CASSPGSGTGYSNQPQHF
TRBV9	TRBJ2-3	TRBD1	once	TGTGCCAGCAGCGACCAGGGGGCTAGATGGGGGACCGGCACAGATACGCAGTATTTT	CASSDQGARWGTGTDTQYF
TRBV27	TRBJ1-1	-	many	TGTGCCAGCAGTTCGGGGGTAGGGATGAACACTGAAGCTTTCTTT	CASSSGVGMNTEAFF
TRBV28	TRBJ2-1	TRBD1	-	TGTGCCAGCAGTCCCCCCCCCGGGACAGCCCGGAGCTCCTACAATGAGCAGTTCTTC	CASSPPPGTARSSYNEQFF
TRBV7-9	TRBJ1-5	-	-	TGTTCCAGCAGCTTAGAGGGGCAGCCCCAGCATTTT	CSSSLEGQPQHF
TRBV20-1	TRBJ2-7	-	-	TGCAGTGCTTCTCCTAGCTACGAGCAGTACTTC	CSASPSYEQYF
TRBV6-4	TRBJ1-5	-	-	TGTGCCAGCAGTACAGGTAGCAATCAGCCCCAGCATTTT	CASSTGSNQPQHF
TRBV9	TRBJ2-1	TRBD2	-	TGTGCCAGCAGCGCAACCTTAGCGGGAGGCATCAATGAGCAGTTCTTC	CASSATLAGGINEQFF
TRBV10-3	TRBJ1-5	-	-	TGTGCCATCAGTGACAGGGGTGTTAGGAGCAATCAGCCCCAGCATTTT	CAISDRGVRSNQPQHF
TRBV19	TRBJ2-3	TRBD2	-	TGTGCCAGTAGTATCCTACGGACTAGCGGAACAGATACGCAGTATTTT	CASSILRTSGTDTQYF
TRBV11-2	TRBJ2-5	TRBD1	-	TGTGCCAGCACTAGAGAGGCAGGGGGAGAGACCCAGTACTTC	CASTREAGGETQYF
TRBV4-3	TRBJ1-4	-	-	TGCGCCAGCAGCCCGGAAGTCGGGAGGTACGAAGAAAAACTGTTTTTT	CASSPEVGRYEEKLFF
TRBV11-2	TRBJ2-6	-	once	TGTGCCAGCAGCCGTGACGGGTCTGGGGCCAACGTCCTGACTTTC	CASSRDGSGANVLTF
TRBV2	TRBJ2-5	TRBD2	-	TGTGCCAGCAGTCTTAGCGGGAGGAGGGAGACCCAGTACTTC	CASSLSGRRETQYF
TRBV12-5	TRBJ1-1	-	-	TGTGCTAGTGCCACAGGGAGTACTGAAGCTTTCTTT	CASATGSTEAFF
TRBV11-3	TRBJ1-5	TRBD1	-	TGTGCCAGCAGCTTAGGAGGGACAGGTGGCAGGGGCTATAGCAATCAGCCCCAGCATTTT	CASSLGGTGGRGYSNQPQHF
TRBV4-1	TRBJ2-3	-	-	TGCGCCAGCACCCAGGGCCCTAGGGGCACAGATGAGCAGTATTTT	CASTQGPRGTDEQYF
TRBV6-6	TRBJ2-7	TRBD1	-	TGTGCCAGCAGCCGAACAGCAGGGACAGCCGCCTACGAGCAGTACTTC	CASSRTAGTAAYEQYF
TRBV6-5	TRBJ2-7	-	once	TGTGCCAGCAGTTACTCGTTATCAGGCACAGTATACGAGCAGTACTTC	CASSYSLSGTVYEQYF
TRBV9	TRBJ2-3	TRBD1	-	TGTGCCAGCAACGGACAGGGGTCCACAGATACGCAGTATTTT	CASNGQGSTDTQYF
TRBV5-1	TRBJ2-5	-	-	TGCGCCAGCAGCTTCCAACAGGGACAAGAGACCCAGTACTTC	CASSFQQGQETQYF
TRBV5-4	TRBJ2-1	-	once	TGTGCCAGCAGCTTGGCCCCTGTTTCTTACAATGAGCAGTTCTTC	CASSLAPVSYNEQFF
TRBV27	TRBJ2-7	TRBD2	-	TGTGCCAGCAGTTTCGCTAGCGGGTACGAGCAGTACTTC	CASSFASGYEQYF
TRBV29-1	TRBJ2-5	TRBD2	-	TGCAGCGTTGAGGGACTAGCGGGAGAACGTCAAGAGACCCAGTACTTC	CSVEGLAGERQETQYF
TRBV7-6	TRBJ1-1	TRBD1	-	TGTGCCAGCAGCTTAGGTTCAGGGGGCAGGGTAATCACTGAAGCTTTCTTT	CASSLGSGGRVITEAFF
TRBV13	TRBJ2-6	-	-	TGTGCCAGCAGCTTAGGCGGCTCTGGGGCCAACGTCCTGACTTTC	CASSLGGSGANVLTF
TRBV7-2	TRBJ1-5	TRBD1	-	TGTGCCAGCAGCTTAAGGACAGGGGGCGGCAATCAGCCCCAGCATTTT	CASSLRTGGGNQPQHF
TRBV28	TRBJ1-4	-	many	TGTGCCAGCAGTTTATTGGGCAGGCGAACCCTGAATGAAAAACTGTTTTTT	CASSLLGRRTLNEKLFF
TRBV6-6	TRBJ2-5	TRBD2	-	TGTGCCAGCAGCCTGGCGGGAGGGGGGGGAGAGACCCAGTACTTC	CASSLAGGGGETQYF
TRBV7-2	TRBJ1-1	TRBD1	few	TGTGCCAGCAGCTTTGGGACAGGGGTCACTGAAGCTTTCTTT	CASSFGTGVTEAFF
TRBV19	TRBJ2-5	-	-	TGTGCCAGTAGGAGATCGGGGGTCGAGACCCAGTACTTC	CASRRSGVETQYF
TRBV14	TRBJ2-7	-	-	TGTGCCAGCAGCCAAGATTATGGGAGGACCATTTCCTACGAGCAGTACTTC	CASSQDYGRTISYEQYF
TRBV2	TRBJ1-2	TRBD1	-	TGTGCCAGCAGCGGCGGGTGGGGGACAGGCGGTAACTATGGCTACACCTTC	CASSGGWGTGGNYGYTF
TRBV10-3	TRBJ2-1	TRBD2	few	TGTGCCAGCGGTGTACTAGCGGGAGACTACAATGAGCAGTTCTTC	CASGVLAGDYNEQFF